This TCR beta chain was sequenced in a study of shared clonotypes between healthy human individuals. Looking at the study overall: Researchers drew samples from a couple of women and a few men aged 18 to 49. Three CD4 naive, three CD4 memory, two CD8 naive and one CD8 memory plate were used per donor.

Method: immunoSEQ multiplex PCR; TCRdb's copy keeps in-frame clones and lacks some. The data hold roughly 2.5 million clones, with 90% to 95% observed a single time. A remark on this clone: Its antigen is as yet unknown.

CDR1 is ENHRY and CDR2 is SYGVKD in the germline V gene. The ends were cut back, 0 bases at V and 4 bases at J, with 9 bases in the middle. This CDR3 spans 15 amino acids. Points from the study as a whole: Among the subsets, naive ones generally showed larger estimated richness than memory ones.

The source material was naive CD4+ T cells sorted from blood. As to subset: CD45RA+ positively selected. The J gene is TRBJ2-2, the V gene TRBV10-3; D possibly corresponds to TRBD1 (6 bases). This sequence originates from a man between 18 and 35 years old in good health. The CDR3 region is CAISESGHFTGELFF. CDR3 DNA: TGTGCCATCAGTGAGTCGGGACACTTCACCGGGGAGCTGTTTTTT.